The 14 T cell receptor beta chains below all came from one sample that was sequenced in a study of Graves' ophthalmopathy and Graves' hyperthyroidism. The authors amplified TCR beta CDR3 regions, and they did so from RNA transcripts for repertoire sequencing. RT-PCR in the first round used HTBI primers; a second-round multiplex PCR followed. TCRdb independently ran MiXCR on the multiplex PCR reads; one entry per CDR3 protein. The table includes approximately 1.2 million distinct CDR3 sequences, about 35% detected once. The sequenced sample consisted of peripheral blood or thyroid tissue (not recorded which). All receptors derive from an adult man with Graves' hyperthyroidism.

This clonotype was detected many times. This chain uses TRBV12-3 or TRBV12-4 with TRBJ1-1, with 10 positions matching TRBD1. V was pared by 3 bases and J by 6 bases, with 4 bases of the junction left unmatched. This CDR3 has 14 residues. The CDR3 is CASSFGTGVPEAFF. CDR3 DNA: TGTGCCAGCAGTTTCGGGACAGGGGTTCCTGAAGCTTTCTTT.

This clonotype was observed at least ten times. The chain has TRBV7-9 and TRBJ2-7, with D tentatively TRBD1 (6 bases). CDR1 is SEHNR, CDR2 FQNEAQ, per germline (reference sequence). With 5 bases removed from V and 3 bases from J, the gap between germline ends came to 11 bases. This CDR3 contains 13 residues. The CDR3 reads CASSHRQDYEQYF. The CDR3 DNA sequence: TGTGCCAGCAGCCATAGACAGGACTACGAGCAGTACTTC.

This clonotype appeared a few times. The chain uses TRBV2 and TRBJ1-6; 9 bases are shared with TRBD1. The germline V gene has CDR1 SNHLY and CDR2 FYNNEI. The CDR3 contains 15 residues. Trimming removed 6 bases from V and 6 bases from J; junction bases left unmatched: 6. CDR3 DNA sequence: TGTGCCAGCAGGCCCGGGACAGGGAGTAATTCACCCCTCCACTTT. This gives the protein CASRPGTGSNSPLHF.

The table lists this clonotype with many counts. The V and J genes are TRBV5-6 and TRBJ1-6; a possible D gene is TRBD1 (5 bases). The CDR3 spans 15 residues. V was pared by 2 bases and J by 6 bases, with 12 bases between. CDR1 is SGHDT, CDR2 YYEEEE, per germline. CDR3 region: CASSLGAETNSPLHF. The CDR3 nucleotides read TGTGCCAGCAGCTTAGGGGCAGAGACTAATTCACCCCTCCACTTT.

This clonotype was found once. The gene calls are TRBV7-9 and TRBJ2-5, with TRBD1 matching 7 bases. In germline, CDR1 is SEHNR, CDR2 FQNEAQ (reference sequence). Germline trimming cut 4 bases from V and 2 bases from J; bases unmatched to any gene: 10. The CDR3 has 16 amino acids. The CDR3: CASSSTAATGQETQYF. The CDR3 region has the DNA TGTGCCAGCAGCTCAACAGCCGCGACAGGGCAAGAGACCCAGTACTTC.

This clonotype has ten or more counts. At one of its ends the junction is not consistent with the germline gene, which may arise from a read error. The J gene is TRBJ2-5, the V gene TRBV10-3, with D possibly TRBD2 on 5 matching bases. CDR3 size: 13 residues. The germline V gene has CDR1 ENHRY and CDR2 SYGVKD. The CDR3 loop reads CAISLTGVENQYF. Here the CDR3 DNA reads TGTGCCATCAGTTTAACCGGGGTGGAGAACCAGTACTTC.

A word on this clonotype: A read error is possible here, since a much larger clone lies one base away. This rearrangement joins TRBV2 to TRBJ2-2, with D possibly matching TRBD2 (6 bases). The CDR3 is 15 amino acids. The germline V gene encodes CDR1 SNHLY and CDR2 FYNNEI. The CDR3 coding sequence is TGTGCCGGCAGCGCTCTAGCGCTAGGCACCGGGGAGCTGTTTTTT. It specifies CAGSALALGTGELFF.

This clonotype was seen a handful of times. Here the CDR3 reads CASSLHETQYF. The CDR3 DNA reads TGCGCCAGCAGCTTGCATGAGACCCAGTACTTC. The chain carries TRBV5-1 and TRBJ2-5; D gene unclear. The germline V gene encodes CDR1 SGHRS and CDR2 YFSETQ. Trimming removed 1 base at V and 5 bases at J, with 3 bases between. This CDR3 is built from 11 residues.

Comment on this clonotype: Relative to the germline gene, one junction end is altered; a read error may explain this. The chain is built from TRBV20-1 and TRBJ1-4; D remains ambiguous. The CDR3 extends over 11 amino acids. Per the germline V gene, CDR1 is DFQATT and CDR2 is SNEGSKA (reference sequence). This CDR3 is CSAGDNEKLFF. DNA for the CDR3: TGCAGTGCTGGAGATAATGAAAAACTGTTTTTT.

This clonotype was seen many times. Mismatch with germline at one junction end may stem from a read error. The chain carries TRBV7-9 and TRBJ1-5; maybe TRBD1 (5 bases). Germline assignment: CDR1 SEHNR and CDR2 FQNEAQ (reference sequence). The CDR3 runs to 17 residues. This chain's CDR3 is CASSLGGGRVSDQPQHF. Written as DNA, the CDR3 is TGTGCCAGCAGCTTAGGGGGAGGCAGGGTTAGCGATCAGCCCCAGCATTTT.

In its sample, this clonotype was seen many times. CDR3 DNA: TGTGCCAGCAGTGAATCGGGCGTCGACACTGAAGCTTTCTTT. It translates to CASSESGVDTEAFF. This chain connects TRBV2 to TRBJ1-1; D remains ambiguous. The CDR3 is 14 amino acids. Germline loops: CDR1 SNHLY, CDR2 FYNNEI. V dropped 2 bases and J dropped 3 bases, with 10 bases sitting between them.

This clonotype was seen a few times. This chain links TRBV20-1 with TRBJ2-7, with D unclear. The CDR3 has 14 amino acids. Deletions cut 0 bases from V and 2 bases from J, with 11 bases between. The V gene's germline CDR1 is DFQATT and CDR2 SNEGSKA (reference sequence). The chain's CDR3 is CSARDTPGPYEQYF. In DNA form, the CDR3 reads TGCAGTGCTAGAGATACCCCAGGTCCCTACGAGCAGTACTTC.

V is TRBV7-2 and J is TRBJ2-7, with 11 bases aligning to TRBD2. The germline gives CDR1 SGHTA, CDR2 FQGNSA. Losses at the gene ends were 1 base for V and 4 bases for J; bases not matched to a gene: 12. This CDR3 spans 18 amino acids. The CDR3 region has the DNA TGTGCCAGCAGCTTAGGACTAGCGGGACGCATAACCGAATACGAGCAGTACTTC. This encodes CASSLGLAGRITEYEQYF.

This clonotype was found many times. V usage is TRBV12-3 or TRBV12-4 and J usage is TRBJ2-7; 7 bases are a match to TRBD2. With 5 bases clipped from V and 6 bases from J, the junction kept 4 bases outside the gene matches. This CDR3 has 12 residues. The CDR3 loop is CASSETSSEQYF. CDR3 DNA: TGTGCCAGCAGTGAGACTAGCTCCGAGCAGTACTTC.